A selection of T cell receptor beta chains follows, all from one sample in a study of blood T cells in healthy people across ages. TCRdb ran MiXCR on the 5' RACE reads and lists one entry per CDR3 protein. This repertoire shows around 800,000 distinct CDR3 sequences, 25% to 30% found once; its top ten account for 3%. These sequences were also reported in another study, on T cells of mothers and their children.

The sequencing sample was made of blood. The source of these receptors is a boy between 5 and 17 years old in good health. CDR3s include the opening cysteine and the closing phenylalanine or tryptophan.

>TRBV6-1|TRBJ1-4
CASSASGSTNEKLFF
>TRBV27|TRBJ1-2
CASRYMGGYTF
>TRBV29-1|TRBJ1-2
CSAETQGTGGYTF
>TRBV7-2|.
CASSYLPPYEQYF
>TRBV20-1|TRBJ2-7
CSAGPGTPTYEQYF
>TRBV6-2/TRBV6-3|TRBJ1-2
CASSAPAPSRLYGYTF
>TRBV28|TRBJ1-2
CASTTANYGYTF
>TRBV9|TRBJ2-3
CASSVGRGPSTDTQYF
>TRBV20-1|TRBJ2-1
CSALGSGGFNEQFF
>TRBV9|TRBJ2-7
CASSASGTGVSEQYF
>TRBV5-1|TRBJ1-1
CASNPGELNTEAFF
>TRBV27|TRBJ1-2
CASSLGRTAGAPNYGYTF
>TRBV10-3|TRBJ1-1
CAISEPGRGGTEAFF
>TRBV6-5|TRBJ2-7
CASRPSQLPEYF
>TRBV2|TRBJ1-1
CASSEIRNTEAFF
>TRBV29-1|TRBJ2-7
CSALDNPYYSYEQYF
>TRBV11-2|TRBJ2-5
CASSFQTNGKETQYF